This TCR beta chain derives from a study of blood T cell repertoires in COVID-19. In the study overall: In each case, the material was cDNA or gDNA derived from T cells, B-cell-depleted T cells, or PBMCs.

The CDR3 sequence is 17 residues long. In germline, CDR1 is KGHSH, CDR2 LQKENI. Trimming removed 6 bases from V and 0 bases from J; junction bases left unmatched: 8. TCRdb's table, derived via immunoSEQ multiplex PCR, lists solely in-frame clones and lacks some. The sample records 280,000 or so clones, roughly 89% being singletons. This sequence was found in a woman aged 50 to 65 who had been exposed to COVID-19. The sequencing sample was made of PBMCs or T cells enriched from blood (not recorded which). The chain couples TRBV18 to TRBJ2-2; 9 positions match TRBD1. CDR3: CASSNRGLEANTGELFF. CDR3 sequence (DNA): TGTGCCAGCTCGAACAGGGGGCTTGAGGCGAACACCGGGGAGCTGTTTTTT.